Described below is a single T cell receptor (beta chain) sequence and its context. CDR3 length: 13 residues. Germline loops: CDR1 MNHEY, CDR2 SMNVEV (reference sequence). Trimming took off 0 bases at V and 5 bases at J, with 8 bases between the two ends. This entry belongs to a study of blood T cell repertoires in COVID-19. Per the original methods: Estimation of nucleated cell counts was performed using reference gene primer amplification. Generated by immunoSEQ multiplex PCR, the TCRdb table keeps only in-frame clones and is missing some. D and trimming were read from the DNA, whereas the V and J calls and clone size are those reported in that table. Among over 200,000 clones listed, 80% to 90% were seen once. Enrolled through a virtual design, the participants were between roughly 18 and 90 years of age and came from fewer than 30 US areas. Each recovered donor of Cohort 3 presented with two negative PCRs, clearance, or symptom resolution.

The sequencing input was PBMCs or T cells enriched from blood (not recorded which). The receptor was isolated from a man between 18 and 29 years old who had recovered from COVID-19. V and J are TRBV27 and TRBJ2-7; the D is unclear. CDR3 protein: CASSLSQANEQYF. CDR3 nucleotide sequence: TGTGCCAGCAGTTTATCGCAGGCTAACGAGCAGTACTTC.